The clone carrying this T cell receptor beta chain was seen a handful of times. Its antigen remains unknown. V lost 4 bases, J lost 7 bases, and 7 bases stayed unmatched. The CDR3 loop spans 13 amino acids. CDR1 is MDHEN, CDR2 SYDVKM, per germline. The data stem from a study of shared clonotypes between healthy human individuals. Study details: Used for every donor were three CD4 naive, three CD4 memory, two CD8 naive and one CD8 memory plate.

The study, taken as a whole, reports: In having few donors, the study represented limited genetic and exposure-history diversity.

TCRdb's table, derived via immunoSEQ multiplex PCR, lists solely in-frame clones and lacks some. The sample gives roughly 1 million clones, about 80% of which show up once; 0.52% is in the top ten. This chain links TRBV28 with TRBJ2-7, with TRBD1 identical over 7 bases. Specimen: memory CD4+ T cells from PBMCs. Specified subset: CD45RA-negative fraction. The TCR was taken from a man in his late teens or twenties in good health. Some clones in this sample may be carry-over from other donors' samples. CDR3 loop: CASSSPGQLEQYF. As DNA, the CDR3 is TGTGCCAGCAGTTCCCCGGGACAGTTGGAGCAGTACTTC.